This T cell receptor (beta chain) was sequenced for a study of neurological immune-mediated disorders. The unsorted libraries had their origin in 2 million PBMCs stored at -80 C. For this clonotype: One end of the junction is discordant with germline, which a read error may explain.

This CDR3 is built from 17 residues. Germline CDR1 and CDR2: MGHRA and YSYEKL. TCRdb reanalysed the 5' RACE reads using MiXCR and keeps one entry per CDR3 protein. The sample records approximately 77,000 distinct CDR3 sequences, around a tenth being singletons. The rearrangement joins TRBV4-1 to TRBJ2-7, with 7 bases that match TRBD2. Material: PBMCs. The source is a middle-aged man in good health. CDR3 DNA sequence: TGCGCCAGCAGCCAAGCGTCAAGTGGGACTAAAACCTACGACCAGTACTTC. Its translation: CASSQASSGTKTYDQYF.